What follows are 25 T cell receptor beta chains derived from one specimen sequenced in a study of prognosis after radiotherapy for stage I lung cancer. CDR3 of TCR beta was amplified from genomic DNA via a two-round multiplex PCR. First-round PCR used primers specific to each TRBV and TRBJ gene. MiXCR, run by TCRdb on the multiplex PCR reads, gives a single entry per CDR3 protein. The sample has about 25,000 distinct CDR3 sequences, about 36% seen once. Material: PBMCs, obtained before or after stereotactic body radiation therapy (not recorded which). These receptors came from a donor aged 50 or older with non-small cell lung cancer.

This clonotype was observed many times. V is TRBV11-2 and J is TRBJ2-7; D is unclear. CDR1 is SGHAT, CDR2 FQNNGV, per germline. V was cut by 4 bases and J by 0 bases, with 4 bases left in between. CDR3 length: 12 amino acids. The CDR3 DNA is TGTGCCAGCAGCTCCAACTCCTACGAGCAGTACTTC. Residues: CASSSNSYEQYF.

This clonotype was counted a few times. The gene calls are TRBV13 and TRBJ2-5, with a weak D call TRBD1 (5 bases). CDR1 PRHDT and CDR2 FYEKMQ come from the germline V gene (reference sequence). The CDR3 length is 14 residues. Trimming removed 5 bases from V and 3 bases from J, with 13 bases in between. The CDR3 DNA follows: TGTGCCAGCAGCATCCAGGGTATTGAAGAGACCCAGTACTTC. This translates into CASSIQGIEETQYF.

This chain links TRBV30 with TRBJ2-7; D unclear. V shed 8 bases and J shed 2 bases, with 19 bases lying between them. The CDR3 totals 14 residues. Germline CDR1 GTSNPN, CDR2 SVGIG (reference sequence). The CDR3 DNA reads TGTGCCAGCAGCTTATCGGCCAGAGCCTACGAGCAGTACTTC. Translation gives CASSLSARAYEQYF.

A word on this clonotype: This may come from a read error, since a much larger clone is one base off. The chain employs TRBV4-2 and TRBJ2-1; D ambiguous. Germline lookup yields CDR1 LGHNA and CDR2 YNFKEQ. The length of the CDR3 is 16 residues. Trimming removed 8 bases at V and 7 bases at J, with 24 bases between. The CDR3 region has the DNA TGTGCCAGCGCCCACGAAGGGTCGGTAGGGAATAATGAGCAGTTCTTC. Encoded protein: CASAHEGSVGNNEQFF.

The table lists this clonotype with many counts. This CDR3 reads CASSTLAGGYNEQFF. In nucleotides, the CDR3 is TGTGCCAGCAGCACGCTAGCGGGAGGGTACAATGAGCAGTTCTTC. The chain recombines TRBV7-6 with TRBJ2-1, with TRBD2 matching over 12 bases. The CDR3 has 15 amino acids. Losses at the gene ends were 5 bases for V and 4 bases for J; bases not matched to a gene: 3. Germline V gene data show CDR1 as SGHVS and CDR2 as FNYEAQ.

This clonotype was counted ten times or more. The chain recombines TRBV2 with TRBJ1-1; D is uncertain. The CDR3 length is 14 residues. Trimming stripped 7 bases from V and 1 base from J, with 13 bases between. Germline loops: CDR1 SNHLY, CDR2 FYNNEI. CDR3 sequence reads: CASTISSGNTEAFF. The CDR3 nucleotides read TGTGCCAGCACCATCTCATCGGGGAACACTGAAGCTTTCTTT.

In this sample, this clonotype turned up many times. The V call is TRBV18, the J call TRBJ2-7; 7 bases are shared with TRBD1. This CDR3 is built from 15 residues. Germline V CDR1 and CDR2: KGHSH, LQKENI. V lost 3 bases, J lost 6 bases, and 11 bases stayed unmatched. In DNA, the CDR3 is TGTGCCAGCTCACCCAGACAGGGAGAAGTTGGCGAGCAGTACTTC. It yields the protein CASSPRQGEVGEQYF.

This clonotype was seen many times. The V gene is TRBV3-1, the J gene TRBJ1-1; possibly TRBD1 for D (6 bases). Per the germline V gene, CDR1 is LGHDT and CDR2 is YNNKEL (reference sequence). The germline V and J ends were trimmed by 4 bases and 0 bases, with 18 bases remaining between them. The CDR3 runs 17 residues. Here the CDR3 DNA reads TGTGCCAGCAGCCCCATAAGGGGGGCGCACATGAACACTGAAGCTTTCTTT. Translation gives CASSPIRGAHMNTEAFF.

This clonotype was seen at least ten times. The chain is built from TRBV12-3 or TRBV12-4 and TRBJ1-6; no definite D call. The CDR3 is made up of 13 amino acids. V was cut by 6 bases and J by 10 bases, with 13 bases left in between. CDR3: CASRRTTSSPLHF. CDR3 sequence (DNA): TGTGCCAGCAGGAGGACCACCAGCTCACCCCTCCACTTT.

This clonotype came up many times. This chain uses TRBV7-9 with TRBJ2-3, with unresolved D. Germline CDR1 reads SEHNR; CDR2 reads FQNEAQ (reference sequence). Trimming removed 2 bases from V and 2 bases from J, with 5 bases in between. This CDR3 is built from 13 residues. The CDR3: CASSLSLTDTQYF. Written as DNA, the CDR3 is TGTGCCAGCAGCTTATCCCTCACAGATACGCAGTATTTT.

By sample fraction, this clonotype is medium-sized. This chain joins TRBV6-1 and TRBJ2-7; tentative D call: TRBD1 (6 bases). The CDR3 extends over 14 amino acids. Germline-derived CDR1 and CDR2 are MNHNS and SASEGT. Trimming shortened V by 2 bases and J by 1 base, and 9 bases separated the two germline ends. The CDR3 DNA is TGTGCCAGCAGTGAACGGCAGGGGTCCTACGAGCAGTACTTC. Protein product: CASSERQGSYEQYF.

This clonotype occurred many times. The chain combines TRBV7-9 with TRBJ2-6; D uncertain. Germline CDR1 is SEHNR and CDR2 is FQNEAQ (reference sequence). V was trimmed by 1 base and J by 3 bases, leaving 4 bases between them. The CDR3 length is 14 residues. The CDR3 DNA sequence: TGTGCCAGCAGCTTAGACGGTGGGGCCAACGTCCTGACTTTC. This sequence encodes CASSLDGGANVLTF.

This clonotype qualifies as medium-sized. The chain employs TRBV9 and TRBJ2-7; TRBD1 is a possible D gene (5 bases). The germline gives CDR1 SGDLS, CDR2 YYNGEE. There are 15 residues in the CDR3. Trimming removed 0 bases at V and 5 bases at J, with 15 bases between. CDR3 sequence: CASSVDARVEDEQYF. In DNA, the CDR3 is TGTGCCAGCAGCGTAGATGCCAGGGTTGAAGACGAGCAGTACTTC.

This clonotype came up once. This clone may be a read error of a much larger clone one base away. This chain uses TRBV5-1 with TRBJ1-1, with D possibly TRBD1 on 5 matching bases. This CDR3 contains 15 residues. The germline gives CDR1 SGHRS, CDR2 YFSETQ. The CDR3 bases are TGCGCCAGCAGCTTGGAGGGCAGGGATGGCACTGAAGCTTTATTT. This codes for CASSLEGRDGTEALF.

This clonotype was counted many times. V gene TRBV7-8 combines with J gene TRBJ1-5; D is unclear. Germline V lookup: CDR1 SGHVS, CDR2 FQNEAQ. This CDR3 has 15 amino acids. The ends were cut back, 6 bases at V and 0 bases at J, with 12 bases in the middle. CDR3 region: CASSLEVLSNQPQHF. Here the CDR3 DNA reads TGTGCCAGCAGTTTGGAAGTGCTTAGCAATCAGCCCCAGCATTTT. Combining the CDR3 with reference TRBV7-8 and TRBJ1-5 gives the whole variable domain GAGVSQSPRYKVAKRGQDVALRCDPISGHVSLFWYQQALGQGPEFLTYFQNEAQLDKSGLPSDRFFAERPEGSVSTLKIQRTQQEDSAVYLCASSLEVLSNQPQHFGDGTRLSIL.

This clonotype was seen ten or more times. The chain uses TRBV28 and TRBJ1-6; possible D gene TRBD1, 5 bases. The CDR3 is 16 residues long. Germline CDR1 and CDR2: MDHEN and SYDVKM. V was shortened by 6 bases and J by 14 bases, with 26 bases between the two germline ends. The CDR3 loop is CASSEARDFLISALHF. The CDR3 DNA reads as TGTGCCAGCAGCGAGGCCCGGGACTTTCTGATCTCGGCCCTCCACTTT.

The chain carries TRBV10-3 and TRBJ2-1; D possibly uses TRBD1 or TRBD2 (6 bases each). The CDR3 loop spans 16 amino acids. The V end lost 3 bases, the J end lost 8 bases, and 20 bases lay between the germline ends. Germline lookup yields CDR1 ENHRY and CDR2 SYGVKD. CDR3 loop: CAISDFYGKEGDEQFF. The CDR3 bases are TGTGCCATCAGTGATTTCTACGGGAAGGAGGGGGATGAGCAGTTCTTC.

Many counts were recorded for this clonotype. The gene calls are TRBV11-3 and TRBJ1-4; the D is unclear. There are 17 residues in the CDR3. V lost 1 base, J lost 0 bases, and 12 bases lay in between. Germline CDR1 and CDR2: SGHNT and YENEEA. The CDR3 DNA follows: TGTGCCAGCAGCTTAGGCCGTACAGCGGCAACTAATGAAAAACTGTTTTTT. Its translation is CASSLGRTAATNEKLFF. The full variable domain, rest sourced from reference TRBV11-3 and TRBJ1-4, is EAGVVQSPRYKIIEKKQPVAFWCNPISGHNTLYWYLQNLGQGPELLIRYENEEAVDDSQLPKDRFSAERLKGVDSTLKIQPAELGDSAVYLCASSLGRTAATNEKLFFGSGTQLSVL.

Concerning this clonotype itself: This may be a read error: a much more frequent sequence differs by one nucleotide. The chain is built from TRBV5-6 and TRBJ1-3; D possibly corresponds to TRBD1 (5 bases). Germline values: CDR1 SGHDT, CDR2 YYEEEE. Trimming cost V 5 bases and J 5 bases, with 17 bases left between them. The CDR3 has 15 amino acids. Here the CDR3 DNA reads TGTGCCAGCAGTTTCCTTGGGGCGGCTAGAAACACCATATATTTT. Translation gives CASSFLGAARNTIYF.

In its sample, this clonotype was seen many times. This sequence joins TRBV19 and TRBJ2-7, with TRBD1 identical over 11 bases. J lost 3 bases, V lost 6 bases, and 1 base had no gene match. This CDR3 has 13 residues. Germline V gene data show CDR1 as LNHDA and CDR2 as SQIVND (reference sequence). CDR3 loop: CASSGTGGYEQYF. In DNA form, the CDR3 reads TGTGCCAGTAGCGGGACAGGGGGCTACGAGCAGTACTTC. The variable domain in full, with the rest retrieved from reference TRBV19 and TRBJ2-7, is DGGITQSPKYLFRKEGQNVTLSCEQNLNHDAMYWYRQDPGQGLRLIYYSQIVNDFQKGDIAEGYSVSREKKESFPLTVTSAQKNPTAFYLCASSGTGGYEQYFGPGTRLTVT.

A remark on this clonotype: This may arise from a read error, as a much more abundant clone is one base away. The chain employs TRBV29-1 and TRBJ1-2, with 7 bases matching TRBD1. Germline V gene sequence: CDR1 SQVTM, CDR2 ANQGSEA. The CDR3 sequence is 12 residues long. J was trimmed by 9 bases and V by 3 bases; bases with no gene match: 7. CDR3: CSVDPTGVCYTF. The DNA of the CDR3 is TGCAGCGTTGACCCAACAGGGGTTTGCTACACCTTC.

As concerns this clonotype: A much larger clone lies a single base off, so this may be a read error. The chain has TRBV6-6 and TRBJ2-1; 10 nucleotides line up with TRBD2. Germline V gene lookup returns CDR1 MNHNY and CDR2 SVGAGI (reference sequence). CDR3 length equals 18 residues. The CDR3 spells CASSYSRGASGSLDEQLF. CDR3 DNA sequence: TGTGCCAGCAGTTACTCGCGGGGGGCTAGCGGGAGCCTGGATGAGCAGCTCTTC.

In its sample, this clonotype was seen many times. The V gene is TRBV20-1, the J gene TRBJ1-2; D gene ambiguous. CDR1 and CDR2 (germline): DFQATT, SNEGSKA (reference sequence). V was shortened by 5 bases and J by 5 bases, with 12 bases between the two germline ends. The CDR3 spans 12 residues. This CDR3 reads CSASGTVYGYTF. The DNA for the CDR3 is TGCAGTGCTTCGGGAACAGTTTATGGCTACACCTTC.

To note about this clonotype: The junction differs from germline at one of its ends, possibly a read error. The chain combines TRBV12-3 or TRBV12-4 with TRBJ2-5; D could derive from TRBD1 or TRBD2 (7 bases each). CDR3 size: 14 residues. CDR3 sequence: CDSMEGGTAETQYF. The DNA for the CDR3 is TGTGACAGCATGGAGGGGGGGACAGCTGAGACCCAGTACTTC.

This clonotype was seen a single time. V gene TRBV27 combines with J gene TRBJ1-4; TRBD1 matches at 9 bases. CDR1 and CDR2 from the germline V gene are MNHEY and SMNVEV (reference sequence). V was clipped by 5 bases and J by 11 bases; unmatched bases: 9. This CDR3 spans 14 amino acids. CDR3 nucleotide sequence: TGTGCCAGCAGTCTCGACAGGGGGGTTAGGAAACTGTTTTTT. Protein sequence: CASSLDRGVRKLFF.